These 22 T cell receptor beta chains originate from one sample sequenced in a study of control samples from healthy donors and cancer patients. Some clones are missing from TCRdb's copy, which holds only in-frame ones; the method was immunoSEQ multiplex PCR. The sample lists just under 65,000 clones; roughly 85% were seen once. Sequencing used blood. All receptors derive from a man aged 40-50 years in good health.

The chain recombines TRBV19 with TRBJ2-4, with TRBD1 matching over 7 bases. The V segment lost 10 bases and the J segment 5 bases; nucleotides outside the gene matches: 8. Germline CDR1 LNHDA, CDR2 SQIVND (reference sequence). This CDR3 contains 13 residues. The CDR3 region is CATATDRENIQYF. CDR3 DNA sequence: TGTGCCACAGCCACCGACAGGGAAAACATTCAGTACTTC.

The J gene is TRBJ2-7, the V gene TRBV4-3; 13 nucleotides match TRBD2. Trimming cost V 4 bases and J 4 bases; bases outside gene matches: 4. The CDR3 is 15 amino acids. Germline V gives CDR1 LGHNA, CDR2 YSLEER. This CDR3 is CASSLGTSGTYEQYF. CDR3 bases: TGCGCCAGCAGCCTAGGGACTAGCGGGACGTACGAGCAGTACTTC.

The rearrangement uses TRBV7-2 and TRBJ2-5; the match to TRBD2 covers 14 bases. J was trimmed by 5 bases and V by 4 bases; bases with no gene match: 15. Germline V gene sequence: CDR1 SGHTA, CDR2 FQGNSA. The CDR3 sequence is 19 residues long. CDR3 residues: CASSSRDRGLAGAQETQYF. CDR3 nucleotide sequence: TGTGCCAGCAGCTCAAGGGACAGGGGACTAGCGGGAGCTCAGGAGACCCAGTACTTC.

J is TRBJ1-1 and V is TRBV19, with D possibly matching TRBD1 (5 bases). V was pared by 5 bases and J by 7 bases, with 17 bases between. CDR1 is LNHDA, CDR2 SQIVND, per germline (reference sequence). There are 14 residues in the CDR3. The CDR3 region is CASSVTGTPGEAFF. CDR3 nucleotides: TGTGCCAGTAGTGTCACTGGGACTCCAGGTGAAGCTTTCTTT.

The rearrangement joins TRBV5-1 to TRBJ1-2, with 7 nucleotides matching TRBD1. The CDR3 consists of 15 residues. V dropped 0 bases and J dropped 0; count of bases not matched to a gene: 2. Germline lookup yields CDR1 SGHRS and CDR2 YFSETQ. The CDR3 spells CASSLGGTANYGYTF. CDR3 sequence (DNA): TGCGCCAGCAGCTTGGGAGGGACAGCTAACTATGGCTACACCTTC.

This clone was counted once. The CDR3 nucleotides are TGTGCCAGCAGCCTCCGACTAGCGGGAGCCACAGATACGCAGTATTTT. This sequence encodes CASSLRLAGATDTQYF. The rearrangement uses TRBV5-4 and TRBJ2-3, with 12 bases matching TRBD2. Germline-derived CDR1 and CDR2 are SGHNT and YYREEE (reference sequence). CDR3 length: 16 residues. With V trimmed by 4 bases and J by 2 bases, 5 bases remained unmatched.

The CDR3 bases are TGCAGCGTTGGACAGGGCCTCCAAGAGACCCAGTACTTC. Residues: CSVGQGLQETQYF. V is TRBV29-1 and J is TRBJ2-5; TRBD1 aligns across 7 bases. Germline loops: CDR1 SQVTM, CDR2 ANQGSEA. The CDR3 is made up of 13 amino acids. Trimming removed 4 bases from V and 1 base from J; junction bases left unmatched: 3.

Details on this clone: A read error may produce the germline difference seen at one junction end. In the same sample, other DNA sequences code for this CDR3. This chain uses TRBV27 with TRBJ2-5, with D perhaps matching TRBD2 (6 bases). The CDR3 spans 16 residues. Germline values: CDR1 MNHEY, CDR2 SMNVEV (reference sequence). This CDR3 is CASSGWTTDYQETQYF. The CDR3, as DNA: TGTGCCAGCAGTGGCTGGACTACTGACTACCAAGAGACCCAATACTTC.

The chain is built from TRBV11-3 and TRBJ2-7; D is uncertain. CDR3 length: 14 amino acids. The germline V gene has CDR1 SGHNT and CDR2 YENEEA. The V end lost 0 bases, the J end lost 4 bases, and 10 bases lay between the germline ends. CDR3 amino acids: CASSLDSGQYEQYF. The DNA of the CDR3 is TGTGCCAGCAGCTTAGATTCTGGTCAGTACGAGCAGTACTTC.

This chain connects TRBV5-4 to TRBJ1-4, with a possible D match to TRBD1 (5 bases). Trimming removed 0 bases at V and 2 bases at J, with 8 bases between. Per the germline V gene, CDR1 is SGHNT and CDR2 is YYREEE (reference sequence). The length of the CDR3 is 15 residues. The CDR3 sequence: CASSLGKGTNEKLFF. For the CDR3, the DNA is TGTGCCAGCAGCTTGGGCAAGGGGACTAATGAAAAACTGTTTTTT.

This chain uses TRBV6-2 or TRBV6-3 with TRBJ2-7; unclear D gene. Germline V CDR1 and CDR2: MNHEY, SVGEGT. Trimming stripped 0 bases from V and 6 bases from J, with 9 bases between. The CDR3 consists of 13 residues. The chain's CDR3 is CASSYSGNIEQYF. CDR3 DNA sequence: TGTGCCAGCAGTTACTCGGGGAATATCGAGCAGTACTTC.

The chain combines TRBV9 with TRBJ2-3, with 12 bases matching TRBD2. Per germline, CDR1 SGDLS and CDR2 YYNGEE. The J segment lost 4 bases and the V segment lost 4 bases, leaving 7 bases of the junction unmatched. This CDR3 contains 16 residues. For the CDR3, the DNA is TGTGCCAGCAGCATGTTACTAGCGGGGGGAGCAGATACGCAGTATTTT. Translating gives CASSMLLAGGADTQYF. The full variable domain, its missing parts supplied by reference TRBV9 and TRBJ2-3, is DSGVTQTPKHLITATGQRVTLRCSPRSGDLSVYWYQQSLDQGLQFLIQYYNGEERAKGNILERFSAQQFPDLHSELNLSSLELGDSALYFCASSMLLAGGADTQYFGPGTRLTVL.

The genes are TRBV6-2 or TRBV6-3 and TRBJ2-5, with 9 bases fitting TRBD1. The CDR3 is 15 residues long. V was clipped by 6 bases and J by 1 base; unmatched bases: 6. Germline V gene data show CDR1 as MNHEY and CDR2 as SVGEGT. CDR3 in DNA: TGTGCCAGCAGCAACAGGGGACAGGGCCAAGAGACCCAGTACTTC. Its translation is CASSNRGQGQETQYF.

The J gene is TRBJ1-2, the V gene TRBV20-1; D unresolved. Trimming removed 6 bases from V and 8 bases from J, with 13 bases in between. Germline CDR1 is DFQATT and CDR2 is SNEGSKA (reference sequence). The CDR3 loop spans 11 amino acids. This chain's CDR3 is CSADTTRGYTF. CDR3 nucleotide sequence: TGCAGTGCCGACACCACGAGGGGCTACACCTTC.

The chain links TRBV9 to TRBJ2-2; 7 bases are a match to TRBD1. CDR3 length: 16 amino acids. Germline V lookup: CDR1 SGDLS, CDR2 YYNGEE. Germline trimming cut 3 bases from V and 5 bases from J; bases unmatched to any gene: 10. The CDR3 sequence is CASSDNRGHETGELFF. The CDR3 nucleotides read TGTGCCAGCAGCGATAATAGGGGGCATGAGACCGGGGAGCTGTTTTTT.

With respect to this clone: Other DNA variants within this sample encode the same CDR3. The chain uses TRBV20-1 and TRBJ1-1, with D unclear. V was trimmed by 6 bases and J by 1 base, leaving 6 bases between them. The CDR3 spans 11 residues. The V gene's germline CDR1 is DFQATT and CDR2 SNEGSKA (reference sequence). The DNA for the CDR3 is TGCAGTGCAGATCGGAACACTGAAGCTTTCTTT. Translating gives CSADRNTEAFF.

The chain combines TRBV5-1 with TRBJ1-4, with D unresolved. The germline V gene has CDR1 SGHRS and CDR2 YFSETQ. V dropped 5 bases and J dropped 4 bases, with 9 bases sitting between them. The CDR3 loop spans 13 amino acids. CDR3 residues: CASRSERNEKLFF. The CDR3 DNA is TGCGCCAGCAGAAGTGAACGTAATGAAAAACTGTTTTTT.

This clone was found a few times. This rearrangement joins TRBV6-5 to TRBJ2-5; possibly TRBD1 for D (6 bases). This CDR3 comprises 15 residues. The V and J ends lost 4 bases and 5 bases respectively, with 17 bases between them. Germline V gives CDR1 MNHEY, CDR2 SVGAGI. CDR3: CASSFLGQSGETQYF. The CDR3 bases are TGTGCCAGCAGTTTCCTAGGACAGTCCGGGGAGACCCAGTACTTC.

This sequence joins TRBV6-5 and TRBJ1-6; D perhaps matches TRBD1 (6 bases). Trimming left V 6 bases short and J 10 bases short, with 19 bases between. The germline V gene has CDR1 MNHEY and CDR2 SVGAGI. This CDR3 is 15 amino acids long. The CDR3 nucleotides are TGTGCCAGCAGAGACTTCTATTGGGGGGCCTCACCCCTCCACTTT. Translation gives CASRDFYWGASPLHF.

In its sample, this clone was seen once. This chain connects TRBV6-5 to TRBJ2-5; D is undetermined. Germline loops: CDR1 MNHEY, CDR2 SVGAGI. The CDR3 has 14 residues. The ends were cut back, 2 bases at V and 4 bases at J, with 11 bases in the middle. CDR3 bases: TGTGCCAGCAGTTACCTCGCCGGCGCAGAGACCCAGTACTTC. This sequence encodes CASSYLAGAETQYF.

This chain connects TRBV11-1 to TRBJ2-3, with a tentative D call TRBD1 (6 bases). Trimming pared 8 bases from V and 2 bases from J, leaving 11 bases between. The CDR3 loop spans 13 amino acids. Germline CDR1 SGHAT, CDR2 FQDESV (reference sequence). DNA for the CDR3: TGTGCCAGCCAGGGGTTTCTCACAGATACGCAGTATTTT. Amino acid sequence: CASQGFLTDTQYF.

The chain employs TRBV6-6 and TRBJ1-2; 9 bases match TRBD1. Germline V gene lookup returns CDR1 MNHNY and CDR2 SVGAGI (reference sequence). CDR3 size: 14 residues. The V gene end was trimmed by 5 bases and the J gene end by 1 base; junction bases not matched to a gene: 2. CDR3 region: CASSGQGNNYGYTF. The CDR3 DNA is TGTGCCAGCAGTGGACAGGGGAATAACTATGGCTACACCTTC.